The entry below gives a single T cell receptor beta chain sequence along with its context. Its antigen is unidentified. This sample is part of a study of cytomegalovirus exposure and HLA in healthy donors. Findings and caveats of the study: TCR beta chains numbering more than 150 were designated cytomegalovirus-associated. Reportedly, diagnosis of cytomegalovirus status by the classifier showed high specificity and sensitivity. Common viral pathogens (according to a later analysis) appeared linked to several of the most significant clusters.

Trimming left V 3 bases short and J 0 bases short, with 10 bases between. Germline CDR1 reads SGHDT; CDR2 reads YYEEEE. This CDR3 contains 14 residues. The PCR ran on 60 Vbeta and 13 Jbeta primers. Some clones are missing from TCRdb's copy, which holds only in-frame ones; the method was immunoSEQ multiplex PCR. Of about 200,000 clones listed, 75% to 90% are singletons. This TCR was recovered from a woman in her twenties or thirties in good health and CMV-seronegative. The chain links TRBV5-6 to TRBJ2-7; D possibly corresponds to TRBD1 (5 bases). The sequenced sample was PBMCs. As DNA, the CDR3 is TGTGCCAGCAGCTGGAAGGGGCGCTCCTACGAGCAGTACTTC. Encoded protein: CASSWKGRSYEQYF.